The 4 T cell receptor beta chains in this list originate from one sample, sequenced in a study of T-cell memory formation after mild COVID-19. Each CDR3 protein gets one entry after TCRdb re-called the 5' RACE reads with MiXCR. Of fewer than 650,000 distinct CDR3 sequences listed, roughly a fifth are singletons. Material for sequencing was PBMCs or a T cell subset sorted from them (not recorded which). These receptors came from an adult woman who had mild COVID-19 (a few samples of this study predate the infection). Cell type and time point are not known.

This clonotype was counted a few times. The chain couples TRBV6-1 to TRBJ2-2; perhaps TRBD1 as D (6 bases). Trimming shortened V by 9 bases and J by 4 bases, and 21 bases separated the two germline ends. The CDR3 spans 16 residues. Per the germline V gene, CDR1 is MNHNS and CDR2 is SASEGT. CDR3: CASKAGVTFVTGELFF. The CDR3 DNA reads TGTGCCAGTAAAGCAGGGGTCACCTTTGTCACCGGGGAGCTGTTTTTT.

This chain uses TRBV2 with TRBJ2-1, with TRBD1 matching over 9 bases. Germline trimming cut 8 bases from V and 4 bases from J; bases unmatched to any gene: 6. Germline CDR1 SNHLY, CDR2 FYNNEI. The CDR3 consists of 14 residues. CDR3 protein: CASEDRGFYNEQFF. The CDR3 DNA follows: TGTGCCAGCGAGGACAGGGGATTTTACAATGAGCAGTTCTTC.

V is TRBV3-1 and J is TRBJ2-7, with D maybe TRBD2 (5 bases). Germline loops: CDR1 LGHDT, CDR2 YNNKEL (reference sequence). The CDR3 is 18 residues long. The ends were cut back, 1 base at V and 1 base at J, with 20 bases in the middle. The CDR3: CASSQAGGNRARSYEQYF. Written as DNA, the CDR3 is TGTGCCAGCAGCCAAGCAGGAGGAAACCGCGCAAGGTCCTACGAGCAGTACTTC.

This clonotype was observed a handful of times. This may arise from a read error, as a much more abundant clone is one base away. The rearrangement links TRBV9 to TRBJ2-2, with D perhaps TRBD1 (6 bases). Trimming pared 3 bases from V and 1 base from J, leaving 7 bases between. CDR1 and CDR2 from the germline V gene are SGDLS and YYNGEE. This CDR3 is 14 amino acids long. The CDR3 sequence is CASSAQGNTGELFF. CDR3 nucleotides: TGTGCCAGCAGCGCACAGGGGAACACCGGGGAGCTGTTTTTT. Filled out from reference TRBV9 and TRBJ2-2, the complete variable domain reads DSGVTQTPKHLITATGQRVTLRCSPRSGDLSVYWYQQSLDQGLQFLIQYYNGEERAKGNILERFSAQQFPDLHSELNLSSLELGDSALYFCASSAQGNTGELFFGEGSRLTVL.